This T cell receptor (beta chain) appears in the sequencing data of a study of CD8 T cells in Susac syndrome. A quantity of roughly 0.5 to 1 ug RNA underwent reverse transcription using random hexamers. MiXCR, applied by TCRdb to the immunoSEQ multiplex PCR reads, yields one record per CDR3 protein. Among 130,000 or so distinct CDR3 sequences, around 94% were seen once, and the ten largest hold more than 0.095%. The CDR3 covers 14 residues. The germline CDR1 and CDR2 sequences are GTSNPN and SVGIG (reference sequence). Trimming stripped 2 bases from V and 7 bases from J, with 12 bases between. The chain has TRBV30 and TRBJ1-6; possible D gene TRBD1, 5 bases. This TCR came from a human donor in good health. The sequenced sample was CD4+ T cells from PBMCs. Here the CDR3 DNA reads TGTGCCTGGAGTTTGACAGCGTCGAATTCACCCCTCCACTTT. This sequence encodes CAWSLTASNSPLHF.